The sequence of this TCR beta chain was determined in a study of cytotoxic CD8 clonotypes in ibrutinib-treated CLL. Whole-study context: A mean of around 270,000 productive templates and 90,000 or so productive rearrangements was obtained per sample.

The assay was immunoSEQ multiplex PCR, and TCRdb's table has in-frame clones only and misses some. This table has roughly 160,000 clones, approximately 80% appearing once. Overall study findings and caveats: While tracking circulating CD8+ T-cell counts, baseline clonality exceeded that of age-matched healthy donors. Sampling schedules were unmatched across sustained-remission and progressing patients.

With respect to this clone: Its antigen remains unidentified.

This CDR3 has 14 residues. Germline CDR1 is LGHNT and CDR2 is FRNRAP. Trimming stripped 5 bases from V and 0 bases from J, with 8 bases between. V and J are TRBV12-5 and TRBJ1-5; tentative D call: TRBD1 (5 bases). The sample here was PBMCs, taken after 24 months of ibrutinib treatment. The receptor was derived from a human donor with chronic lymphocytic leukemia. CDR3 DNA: TGTGCTAGTGGTGACAGCTATAGCAATCAGCCCCAGCATTTT. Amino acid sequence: CASGDSYSNQPQHF.